The 8 T cell receptor beta chains presented below share a single source sample, sequenced in a study of siplizumab effects on memory and regulatory T cells. Libraries were prepared by immunoSEQ multiplex PCR; TCRdb keeps only in-frame clonotypes and omits some of them. The table lists around 100,000 clones, roughly 93% of them singletons. Material for sequencing was non-Treg CD4+ T cells sorted from blood. These receptors were obtained from a human donor in good health.

The chain has TRBV7-2 and TRBJ2-2; D uncertain. V lost 5 bases, J lost 7 bases, and 17 bases lay in between. CDR3 length equals 15 residues. In germline, CDR1 is SGHTA, CDR2 FQGNSA. CDR3 region: CASSLGAQWGGELFF. CDR3 nucleotide sequence: TGTGCCAGCAGCCTAGGAGCCCAGTGGGGCGGGGAGCTGTTTTTT.

As regards this clone: The junction departs from the called germline gene at one end, perhaps through a read error. In the same sample, other DNA sequences code for this CDR3. The chain joins TRBV6-5 to TRBJ2-1; D gene unclear. The CDR3 is made up of 15 amino acids. Germline-derived CDR1 and CDR2 are MNHEY and SVGAGI. CDR3 sequence: CASSQNSGSYNEQFF. The CDR3 DNA is TGTGCCAGCAGCCAAAATTCCGGGTCCTACAATGAACAGTTCTTC.

This clone was picked up one time. This chain links TRBV11-2 with TRBJ1-1; no clear D gene. CDR1 is SGHAT and CDR2 is FQNNGV in the germline V gene. V was pared by 5 bases and J by 3 bases, with 13 bases between. The CDR3 contains 14 residues. CDR3 region: CASSPPLGDTEAFF. In nucleotides, the CDR3 is TGTGCCAGCAGCCCTCCACTCGGGGACACTGAAGCTTTCTTT.

The rearrangement uses TRBV5-1 and TRBJ2-3; 8 bases fit TRBD2. J lost 2 bases, V lost 5 bases, and 7 bases had no gene match. The CDR3 has 15 residues. Germline CDR1 reads SGHRS; CDR2 reads YFSETQ. The CDR3: CASRTGGTFTDTQYF. The CDR3 DNA sequence: TGCGCCAGCAGAACGGGGGGGACCTTCACAGATACGCAGTATTTT.

The chain couples TRBV5-4 to TRBJ1-1, with D maybe TRBD1 (5 bases). Germline CDR1 reads SGHNT; CDR2 reads YYREEE (reference sequence). The CDR3 consists of 14 residues. The ends were cut back, 2 bases at V and 4 bases at J, with 12 bases in the middle. Written as DNA, the CDR3 is TGTGCCAGCAGCTTAAACCCGGGGGGCACTGAAGCTTTCTTT. This sequence encodes CASSLNPGGTEAFF. Full variable domain (missing parts from reference TRBV5-4 and TRBJ1-1): ETGVTQSPTHLIKTRGQQVTLRCSSQSGHNTVSWYQQALGQGPQFIFQYYREEENGRGNFPPRFSGLQFPNYSSELNVNALELDDSALYLCASSLNPGGTEAFFGQGTRLTVV.

The chain has TRBV28 and TRBJ1-4, with D possibly matching TRBD1 (6 bases). Trimming shortened V by 5 bases and J by 8 bases, and 18 bases separated the two germline ends. The CDR3 is 15 residues long. The V gene's germline CDR1 is MDHEN and CDR2 SYDVKM. CDR3: CASSPQGGLKEKLFF. CDR3 in DNA: TGTGCCAGCAGTCCACAAGGGGGGCTTAAGGAAAAACTGTTTTTT.

In its sample, this clone was seen once. The chain employs TRBV7-9 and TRBJ2-3, with 7 bases that match TRBD1. Trimming cost V 5 bases and J 3 bases; bases outside gene matches: 14. Germline CDR1 and CDR2: SEHNR and FQNEAQ (reference sequence). CDR3 length: 17 amino acids. In nucleotides, the CDR3 is TGTGCCAGCAGCACCCCCGGGGCAGGGGGAAGTACAGATACGCAGTATTTT. Protein: CASSTPGAGGSTDTQYF.

The CDR3 DNA reads as TGTGCCAGCAAAACGAGCGGCACCGGGGAGCTGTTTTTT. Translating it yields CASKTSGTGELFF. This chain connects TRBV2 to TRBJ2-2; D is possibly TRBD2 (5 bases). With 7 bases removed from V and 4 bases from J, the gap between germline ends came to 10 bases. Per the germline V gene, CDR1 is SNHLY and CDR2 is FYNNEI. CDR3 length equals 13 residues.